The 11 T cell receptor beta chains presented below share a single source sample, sequenced in a study of blood T cell repertoires in COVID-19. Sequenced by immunoSEQ multiplex PCR; TCRdb stores in-frame clones only, minus some. The repertoire has roughly 80,000 clones, 84% of them found once; the top ten carry 3.5% to 4%. The material sequenced was peripheral blood. Receptor source: a man aged 50 or older with acute or convalescent COVID-19.

The rearrangement joins TRBV6-5 to TRBJ2-1; 8 positions agree with TRBD2. V gave up 7 bases and J gave up 5 bases; unmatched junction bases: 10. The germline V gene has CDR1 MNHEY and CDR2 SVGAGI. The CDR3 length is 15 residues. The CDR3 reads CASIIQAGAHNEQFF. The CDR3 nucleotides are TGTGCCAGCATCATCCAAGCGGGGGCACACAATGAGCAGTTCTTC.

V is TRBV29-1 and J is TRBJ1-1; D remains ambiguous. Trimming left V 7 bases short and J 7 bases short, with 13 bases between. The germline V gene has CDR1 SQVTM and CDR2 ANQGSEA. The CDR3 is 11 amino acids. The CDR3 spells CSGGGSGEAFF. The CDR3 DNA is TGCAGCGGTGGAGGGTCAGGTGAAGCTTTCTTT.

This clone was picked up a small number of times. This chain connects TRBV7-6 to TRBJ2-7; D call uncertain. Germline loops: CDR1 SGHVS, CDR2 FNYEAQ. The V and J ends lost 9 bases and 4 bases respectively, with 16 bases between them. This CDR3 is built from 13 residues. DNA of the CDR3: TGTGCCAGTGGAACCGGCGCGGCATACGAGCAGTACTTC. Translated: CASGTGAAYEQYF.

The gene calls are TRBV27 and TRBJ2-1; possibly TRBD2 for D (5 bases). The CDR3 loop spans 14 amino acids. Germline lookup yields CDR1 MNHEY and CDR2 SMNVEV (reference sequence). Trimming cost V 3 bases and J 7 bases, with 13 bases left between them. CDR3 coding DNA: TGTGCCAGCAGTTTCCTTGGAGGTCTGAATGAGCAGTTCTTC. This codes for CASSFLGGLNEQFF.

The chain couples TRBV2 to TRBJ2-5, with D perhaps TRBD2 (6 bases). V was trimmed by 1 base and J by 2 bases, leaving 17 bases between them. Germline V CDR1 and CDR2: SNHLY, FYNNEI. This CDR3 has 17 amino acids. CDR3 bases: TGTGCCAGCAGTGAAGGGTATTCACGGGACTCACAAGAGACCCAGTACTTC. This sequence encodes CASSEGYSRDSQETQYF.

This clone appeared a few times. V gene TRBV15 combines with J gene TRBJ2-2; 11 bases line up with TRBD2. Trimming at V came to 0 bases and at J to 4 bases, leaving 13 bases not matched to a gene. The CDR3 is 20 amino acids. Germline V lookup: CDR1 LNHNV, CDR2 YYDKDF (reference sequence). The CDR3 DNA is TGTGCCACCAGCAGAGAGTTTACTAGCGGGAGAATCTCGGGCACCGGGGAGCTGTTTTTT. Translated: CATSREFTSGRISGTGELFF.

V usage is TRBV5-4 and J usage is TRBJ2-3, with 7 bases identical to TRBD2. V shed 4 bases and J 3 bases; nucleotides not matched to a gene: 11. From germline, CDR1 is SGHNT and CDR2 YYREEE (reference sequence). The CDR3 is 16 residues long. The CDR3, as DNA: TGTGCCAGCAGCGGTCACGGAAGCGGGAAGACAGATACGCAGTATTTT. Its translation: CASSGHGSGKTDTQYF.

V and J are TRBV2 and TRBJ2-2; 7 nucleotides agree with TRBD1. The CDR3 totals 15 residues. V was clipped by 6 bases and J by 5 bases; unmatched bases: 9. CDR1 and CDR2 (germline): SNHLY, FYNNEI. The CDR3 region is CASRETGLGTGELFF. In nucleotides, the CDR3 is TGTGCCAGCAGGGAGACAGGGCTCGGGACCGGGGAGCTGTTTTTT.

The rearrangement links TRBV5-1 to TRBJ1-5, with 8 positions matching TRBD1. Germline lookup yields CDR1 SGHRS and CDR2 YFSETQ. J lost 2 bases, V lost 4 bases, and 2 bases had no gene match. This CDR3 contains 14 residues. In DNA form, the CDR3 reads TGCGCCAGCAGCCCGACAGGGGGCAATCAGCCCCAGCATTTT. This translates into CASSPTGGNQPQHF.

The chain couples TRBV5-1 to TRBJ1-3; D is unresolved. CDR3 length: 15 residues. The V and J ends lost 4 bases and 0 bases respectively, with 11 bases between them. The germline CDR1 and CDR2 sequences are SGHRS and YFSETQ. The CDR3, as DNA: TGCGCCAGCAGCGTCGGAGTCAGCTCTGGAAACACCATATATTTT. This encodes CASSVGVSSGNTIYF.

The J gene is TRBJ1-1, the V gene TRBV19; a possible D gene is TRBD1 (5 bases). Germline V gene sequence: CDR1 LNHDA, CDR2 SQIVND (reference sequence). Trimming left V 2 bases short and J 1 base short, with 8 bases between. This CDR3 comprises 14 residues. The DNA for the CDR3 is TGTGCCAGTAGTATATTCGGGGGGAACACTGAAGCTTTCTTT. Translating it yields CASSIFGGNTEAFF.